Sequencing of this TCR beta chain was carried out in a study of CD8+CD57+ T cells in acquired aplastic anemia. By flow cytometry, patients selected for sequencing had shown an expansion of CD8+CD57+ cells. Patient blood was sampled before any therapy had been received. Germline-derived CDR1 and CDR2 are SGDLS and YYNGEE. The CDR3 is 15 amino acids. With 2 bases clipped from V and 2 bases from J, the junction kept 5 bases outside the gene matches. The study profiled TCR beta VDJ and CDR3 using genomic DNA as template. TCRdb used MiXCR to reprocess the reads, holding one entry per CDR3 protein. This sample has 260,000 or so distinct CDR3 sequences, with 82% found just once. Findings of the study overall: In common between the patients and the controls were approximately 30 CD8+ CDR3 sequences.

A word on this clonotype: Its matching antigen is unknown.

The origin of this receptor is a human donor with aplastic anemia. The source material was sorted CD4+, CD8+, or CD8+CD57+ T cells (not recorded which) from PBMCs. The V call is TRBV9, the J call TRBJ1-2, with 8 bases that match TRBD1. DNA for the CDR3: TGTGCCAGCAGCGTGACGACAGGGGCAAACTATGGCTACACCTTC. It translates to CASSVTTGANYGYTF. Full variable domain (remainder filled in from reference TRBV9 and TRBJ1-2): DSGVTQTPKHLITATGQRVTLRCSPRSGDLSVYWYQQSLDQGLQFLIQYYNGEERAKGNILERFSAQQFPDLHSELNLSSLELGDSALYFCASSVTTGANYGYTFGSGTRLTVV.